Below, 25 T cell receptor beta chains from the same sample are listed, as sequenced in a study of OX40 agonist ivuxolimab in advanced cancers. The assay was immunoSEQ multiplex PCR, and TCRdb's table has in-frame clones only and misses some. Of 100,000 to 150,000 clones in the sample, 85% to 95% were seen once. The sample here was CD4+ or CD8+ T cells sorted from blood, taken in a trial of the OX40 agonist ivuxolimab. These TCRs come from an adult with an advanced solid tumor such as melanoma, head and neck, liver or kidney cancer.

The rearrangement uses TRBV12-2 and TRBJ1-5; the table's D gene call, TRBD1, was not cross checked with the DNA. TRBV12-2 is a listed pseudogene. CDR3 length equals 14 residues. The CDR3 DNA sequence: TGTGCAAGTCCGGGGACAAGGGAAAATCAGCCCCAGCATTTT. This encodes CASPGTRENQPQHF.

This clone was counted a single time. This chain uses TRBV28 with TRBJ2-1; TRBD2 aligns across 9 bases. The ends lost 1 base at V and 5 bases at J; junction bases unmatched: 9. Germline V gives CDR1 MDHEN, CDR2 SYDVKM. The CDR3 contains 17 residues. The CDR3, as DNA: TGTGCCAGCAGTTTATTAGGGCTAGCGGGATACGACAATGAGCAGTTCTTC. Its protein product is CASSLLGLAGYDNEQFF. The variable domain in full, with the rest retrieved from reference TRBV28 and TRBJ2-1, is DVKVTQSSRYLVKRTGEKVFLECVQDMDHENMFWYRQDPGLGLRLIYFSYDVKMKEKGDIPEGYSVSREKKERFSLILESASTNQTSMYLCASSLLGLAGYDNEQFFGPGTRLTVL.

The rearrangement uses TRBV28 and TRBJ2-3, with no clear D. V lost 6 bases, J lost 6 bases, and 4 bases lay in between. CDR1 and CDR2 from the germline V gene are MDHEN and SYDVKM. The CDR3 spans 10 residues. The CDR3 sequence: CASSFDTQYF. The CDR3 DNA sequence: TGTGCCAGCAGCTTTGATACGCAGTATTTT.

The DNA of the CDR3 is TGTGCCAGCAGTTCCACGTTCGGAGACAGGGCTCCAAGCTCTGGGGCCAACGTCCTGACTTTC. Translated: CASSSTFGDRAPSSGANVLTF. The chain uses TRBV13 and TRBJ2-6; 7 positions match TRBD1. The length of the CDR3 is 21 residues. V lost 6 bases to trimming and J lost 0 bases; unmatched junction nucleotides: 20. Germline values: CDR1 PRHDT, CDR2 FYEKMQ (reference sequence).

This chain joins TRBV6-6 and TRBJ2-7; maybe TRBD2 (6 bases). Per germline, CDR1 MNHNY and CDR2 SVGAGI (reference sequence). The V end lost 5 bases, the J end lost 5 bases, and 16 bases lay between the germline ends. The CDR3 totals 14 residues. Here the CDR3 reads CASSPGGLNNEQYF. CDR3 coding DNA: TGTGCCAGCAGTCCCGGGGGTCTCAACAACGAGCAGTACTTC.

The chain carries TRBV27 and TRBJ1-4; D is unclear. The CDR3 is 13 amino acids. The V end lost 8 bases, the J end lost 0 bases, and 7 bases lay between the germline ends. Germline V gene lookup returns CDR1 MNHEY and CDR2 SMNVEV (reference sequence). The CDR3 here is CASRRATNEKLFF. DNA of the CDR3: TGTGCCAGCCGGCGTGCAACTAATGAAAAACTGTTTTTT.

V usage is TRBV5-8 and J usage is TRBJ2-5, with 10 nucleotides matching TRBD1. The CDR3 extends over 15 amino acids. The V and J ends lost 4 bases and 2 bases, in that order; junction bases with no gene match: 5. The germline gives CDR1 SGHTS, CDR2 YDEGEE. This CDR3 reads CASSPDRGRQETQYF. CDR3 in DNA: TGTGCCAGCAGCCCCGACAGGGGGCGGCAAGAGACCCAGTACTTC.

The chain recombines TRBV5-4 with TRBJ2-7; 11 positions agree with TRBD1. There are 15 residues in the CDR3. In germline, CDR1 is SGHNT, CDR2 YYREEE (reference sequence). Trimming cost V 5 bases and J 0 bases; bases outside gene matches: 4. The CDR3 nucleotides read TGTGCCAGCAGTCCCGGACAGGGGGCCTCCTACGAGCAGTACTTC. Residues: CASSPGQGASYEQYF.

This rearrangement joins TRBV7-9 to TRBJ2-5; perhaps D is TRBD1 or TRBD2 (6 bases each). Germline lookup yields CDR1 SEHNR and CDR2 FQNEAQ (reference sequence). The CDR3 extends over 13 amino acids. V was shortened by 3 bases and J by 5 bases, with 10 bases between the two germline ends. The CDR3 here is CASSLDSGETQYF. CDR3 DNA: TGTGCCAGCAGCTTGGACAGCGGGGAGACCCAGTACTTC. Full variable domain (outside the CDR3, taken from reference TRBV7-9 and TRBJ2-5): DTGVSQNPRHKITKRGQNVTFRCDPISEHNRLYWYRQTLGQGPEFLTYFQNEAQLEKSRLLSDRFSAERPKGSFSTLEIQRTEQGDSAMYLCASSLDSGETQYFGPGTRLLVL.

The chain uses TRBV29-1 and TRBJ1-5; 9 bases are shared with TRBD1. The CDR3 runs to 14 residues. V dropped 6 bases and J dropped 5; count of bases not matched to a gene: 8. Germline lookup yields CDR1 SQVTM and CDR2 ANQGSEA. The CDR3 sequence: CSVDTGGRDQPQHF. CDR3 DNA: TGCAGCGTAGACACAGGGGGCAGGGATCAGCCCCAGCATTTT. Full variable domain (outside the CDR3, taken from reference TRBV29-1 and TRBJ1-5): SAVISQKPSRDICQRGTSLTIQCQVDSQVTMMFWYRQQPGQSLTLIATANQGSEATYESGFVIDKFPISRPNLTFSTLTVSNMSPEDSSIYLCSVDTGGRDQPQHFGDGTRLSIL.

The rearrangement joins TRBV18 to TRBJ2-7; 8 bases match TRBD1. This CDR3 spans 21 amino acids. The V gene end was trimmed by 2 bases and the J gene end by 10 bases; junction bases not matched to a gene: 31. CDR1 is KGHSH, CDR2 LQKENI, per germline. CDR3 nucleotides: TGTGCCAGCTCACCATCGAGTAGTTGGTATGGAGGGTCCGGGACAGGAGACTATCAGTACTTC. It codes for CASSPSSSWYGGSGTGDYQYF.

The CDR3 here is CASTYNQGETEAFF. The CDR3 nucleotides are TGTGCCAGCACGTACAACCAGGGGGAAACTGAAGCTTTCTTT. The gene calls are TRBV11-2 and TRBJ1-1; 7 bases line up with TRBD1. This CDR3 has 14 amino acids. Germline V lookup: CDR1 SGHAT, CDR2 FQNNGV. The J segment lost 5 bases and the V segment lost 7 bases, leaving 10 bases of the junction unmatched.

The chain is built from TRBV2 and TRBJ1-4; 8 nucleotides line up with TRBD1. The CDR3 spans 15 residues. V lost 5 bases to trimming and J lost 3 bases; unmatched junction nucleotides: 5. CDR1 and CDR2 (germline): SNHLY, FYNNEI. The CDR3 DNA sequence: TGTGCCAGCAGTATACGGGACAGGTCTAATGAAAAACTGTTTTTT. Encoded protein: CASSIRDRSNEKLFF.

The J gene is TRBJ2-5, the V gene TRBV6-5; D is perhaps TRBD1 (5 bases). Germline CDR1 MNHEY, CDR2 SVGAGI. V lost 4 bases and J lost 2, with 11 bases in between. The CDR3 covers 14 residues. The CDR3 region has the DNA TGTGCCAGCAGTTTGCGACAGAGGCAAGAGACCCAGTACTTC. Its translation: CASSLRQRQETQYF.

The V and J genes are TRBV5-1 and TRBJ2-2, with 8 bases fitting TRBD1. Unmatched junction bases numbered 9, after V lost 4 bases and J lost 4 bases. The CDR3 loop spans 16 amino acids. Per germline, CDR1 SGHRS and CDR2 YFSETQ. The CDR3 reads CASSLQGAPGTGELFF. DNA for the CDR3: TGCGCCAGCAGCCTTCAGGGGGCGCCGGGCACCGGGGAGCTGTTTTTT.

The V gene is TRBV19, the J gene TRBJ1-2; tentative D call: TRBD1 (6 bases). The V gene lost 5 bases and the J gene lost 8 bases, with 18 bases spanning the gap. This CDR3 is 14 amino acids long. Germline V gene data show CDR1 as LNHDA and CDR2 as SQIVND (reference sequence). The CDR3 is CASSPPTGAWGYTF. CDR3 nucleotides: TGTGCCAGTAGTCCACCCACGGGGGCGTGGGGCTACACCTTC. Looking up the rest from reference TRBV19 and TRBJ1-2 gives the full variable domain: DGGITQSPKYLFRKEGQNVTLSCEQNLNHDAMYWYRQDPGQGLRLIYYSQIVNDFQKGDIAEGYSVSREKKESFPLTVTSAQKNPTAFYLCASSPPTGAWGYTFGSGTRLTVV.

The V and J genes are TRBV19 and TRBJ1-5; no firm D call. V dropped 5 bases and J dropped 1 base, with 15 bases sitting between them. Germline CDR1 is LNHDA and CDR2 is SQIVND (reference sequence). This CDR3 region has 16 residues. This CDR3 is CASSPREGPSNQPQHF. CDR3 DNA: TGTGCCAGTAGTCCGCGGGAAGGGCCGAGCAATCAGCCCCAGCATTTT.

This chain uses TRBV7-3 with TRBJ1-1; no clear D. The CDR3 has 13 amino acids. Trimming pared 2 bases from V and 0 bases from J, leaving 4 bases between. CDR1 is SGHTA, CDR2 FQGTGA, per germline. The CDR3: CASSLQMNTEAFF. Written as DNA, the CDR3 is TGTGCCAGCAGCTTACAGATGAACACTGAAGCTTTCTTT.

The chain has TRBV4-2 and TRBJ2-5; no clear D. Germline CDR1 is LGHNA and CDR2 is YNFKEQ. This CDR3 comprises 13 residues. V shed 4 bases and J shed 11 bases, with 17 bases lying between them. CDR3 protein: CASSPKGEADQYF. The CDR3 nucleotides are TGTGCCAGCAGCCCAAAGGGTGAGGCGGATCAGTACTTC.

This chain uses TRBV5-1 with TRBJ2-7; 13 nucleotides agree with TRBD2. After removal of 2 bases from V and 7 bases from J, the junction contained 9 bases not matched to a gene. Looked up from germline, CDR1 is SGHRS and CDR2 is YFSETQ. The CDR3 runs 16 residues. The CDR3 DNA reads TGCGCCAGCAGCTTTATTACCGGGACTAGCGGGATTGAGCAGTACTTC. This translates into CASSFITGTSGIEQYF.

The chain carries TRBV4-1 and TRBJ2-1; the D gene is possibly TRBD2 (6 bases). V lost 4 bases to trimming and J lost 0 bases, with 13 bases between them. The germline gives CDR1 MGHRA, CDR2 YSYEKL. CDR3 length equals 16 residues. The CDR3 region is CASSLGRGSSYNEQFF. The CDR3 coding sequence is TGCGCCAGCAGCCTCGGGCGGGGAAGCTCCTACAATGAGCAGTTCTTC.

A word on this clone: Its ends do not fully match the called genes, so a read error is possible. The J gene is TRBJ2-3, the V gene TRBV19; 8 positions match TRBD1. Germline V gives CDR1 LNHDA, CDR2 SQIVND (reference sequence). The CDR3 loop spans 10 amino acids. CDR3 nucleotide sequence: TGTGCCAGTGGGACAGGCGCTCAGAATTTT. It translates to CASGTGAQNF. The variable domain in full, with the rest retrieved from reference TRBV19 and TRBJ2-3, is DGGITQSPKYLFRKEGQNVTLSCEQNLNHDAMYWYRQDPGQGLRLIYYSQIVNDFQKGDIAEGYSVSREKKESFPLTVTSAQKNPTAFYLCASGTGAQNFGPGTRLTVL.

The CDR3 region is CASRLGTTEAFF. CDR3 DNA sequence: TGTGCCAGCAGACTAGGGACAACTGAAGCTTTCTTT. This chain uses TRBV28 with TRBJ1-1; D is possibly TRBD1 (6 bases). With 6 bases removed from V and 5 bases from J, the gap between germline ends came to 10 bases. In germline, CDR1 is MDHEN, CDR2 SYDVKM. This CDR3 has 12 amino acids.

This chain links TRBV6-5 with TRBJ2-1; D gene unclear. The CDR3 is 13 amino acids. Per the germline V gene, CDR1 is MNHEY and CDR2 is SVGAGI. V was shortened by 0 bases and J by 4 bases, with 4 bases between the two germline ends. The CDR3 loop reads CASSYSSYNEQFF. The CDR3 DNA is TGTGCCAGCAGTTACTCGAGTTACAATGAGCAGTTCTTC.

The V and J genes are TRBV7-2 and TRBJ1-3; 8 bases align to TRBD1. V was clipped by 5 bases and J by 4 bases; unmatched bases: 7. Germline CDR1 SGHTA, CDR2 FQGNSA. The CDR3 is made up of 15 amino acids. The CDR3 DNA reads TGTGCCAGCAGCCGCTCAGGGGGCTTAGGAAACACCATATATTTT. Amino acid sequence: CASSRSGGLGNTIYF.